The 17 T cell receptor beta chains below all came from one sample that was sequenced in a study of cytomegalovirus exposure and HLA in healthy donors. The primer mix had 60 Vbeta and 13 Jbeta primers. Clones were sequenced by immunoSEQ multiplex PCR, and TCRdb holds only the in-frame ones, with some missing. Of some 90,000 clones in the sample, more than 70% were seen once. Input material: PBMCs. The source of these receptors is a man aged 40-49 years in good health and CMV-seronegative.

This clone was seen once. Germline is not matched at one junction end, which may reflect a read error. This chain connects TRBV4-1 to TRBJ1-5; TRBD1 matches 7 bases. The CDR3 runs to 16 residues. Looked up from germline, CDR1 is MGHRA and CDR2 is YSYEKL. CDR3 protein: CAGSQETGDRGQPQHF. The CDR3 DNA sequence: TGCGCCGGCAGCCAGGAAACAGGGGATAGGGGTCAGCCCCAGCATTTT.

The chain is built from TRBV28 and TRBJ2-2; tentatively, D is TRBD1 (5 bases). The CDR3 sequence is 14 residues long. V was cut by 6 bases and J by 8 bases, with 16 bases left in between. Germline lookup yields CDR1 MDHEN and CDR2 SYDVKM. The CDR3, as DNA: TGTGCCAGCAGGACTGAAGGGGTCTGGGGGGAGCTGTTTTTT. This codes for CASRTEGVWGELFF.

The chain has TRBV25-1 and TRBJ1-4; the match to TRBD1 covers 10 bases. Germline assignment: CDR1 MGHDK and CDR2 SYGVNS. J gave up 8 bases and V 4 bases, and 1 base lay outside the gene matches. This CDR3 spans 13 amino acids. The chain's CDR3 is CASSGTGGEKLFF. The DNA of the CDR3 is TGTGCCAGCAGTGGGACAGGGGGGGAAAAACTGTTTTTT.

The chain employs TRBV7-6 and TRBJ1-5; 10 bases are a match to TRBD1. Germline-derived CDR1 and CDR2 are SGHVS and FNYEAQ. Trimming removed 5 bases from V and 7 bases from J; junction bases left unmatched: 8. This CDR3 comprises 15 residues. CDR3 residues: CASSLSGQGGQPQHF. The CDR3 DNA is TGTGCCAGCAGCCTTAGTGGACAGGGGGGACAGCCCCAGCATTTT.

The J gene is TRBJ1-1, the V gene TRBV28; D remains ambiguous. This CDR3 has 11 amino acids. CDR1 and CDR2 from the germline V gene are MDHEN and SYDVKM. The ends were cut back, 7 bases at V and 2 bases at J, with 5 bases in the middle. CDR3 DNA: TGTGCCAGCAATCGTAACACTGAAGCTTTCTTT. As protein: CASNRNTEAFF. The entire variable domain, with the rest obtained from reference TRBV28 and TRBJ1-1, is as follows: DVKVTQSSRYLVKRTGEKVFLECVQDMDHENMFWYRQDPGLGLRLIYFSYDVKMKEKGDIPEGYSVSREKKERFSLILESASTNQTSMYLCASNRNTEAFFGQGTRLTVV.

The chain uses TRBV5-4 and TRBJ2-7; D is perhaps TRBD1 (5 bases). Germline V gene lookup returns CDR1 SGHNT and CDR2 YYREEE (reference sequence). Trimming cost V 3 bases and J 2 bases, with 9 bases left between them. This CDR3 comprises 13 residues. CDR3 DNA: TGTGCCAGCAGCTCGGACATCGCCTACGAGCAGTACTTC. As protein: CASSSDIAYEQYF.

The CDR3 DNA reads TGTGCCAGCAGTCCTCGACCGACCCTAGCGGGGGGGCCGAATGAGCAGTTCTTC. This codes for CASSPRPTLAGGPNEQFF. The rearrangement links TRBV7-3 to TRBJ2-1, with 12 bases fitting TRBD2. Germline V gene lookup returns CDR1 SGHTA and CDR2 FQGTGA. With 6 bases clipped from V and 7 bases from J, the junction kept 16 bases outside the gene matches. The CDR3 spans 18 residues.

This chain joins TRBV29-1 and TRBJ2-1; 7 bases line up with TRBD1. Looked up from germline, CDR1 is SQVTM and CDR2 is ANQGSEA. The CDR3 loop spans 16 amino acids. V trimming: 4 bases; J trimming: 6 bases; junction bases outside the gene matches: 15. For the CDR3, the DNA is TGCAGCGTTGCCAGCCCTTCCGCCGCAGGGGGCAATGAGCAGTTCTTC. This gives the protein CSVASPSAAGGNEQFF.

CDR3 sequence reads: CASSRGPRGAFF. CDR3 DNA: TGTGCCAGTAGTAGAGGCCCCCGTGGAGCTTTCTTT. The J gene is TRBJ1-1, the V gene TRBV19, with D unresolved. The CDR3 extends over 12 amino acids. Between the trimmed V and J ends, which lost 4 bases and 10 bases, there was a span of 13 bases. Germline V lookup: CDR1 LNHDA, CDR2 SQIVND (reference sequence).

The V and J genes are TRBV7-9 and TRBJ1-2, with a possible D match to TRBD1 (6 bases). The CDR3 is 13 amino acids. Deletions cut 5 bases from V and 4 bases from J, with 11 bases between. Looked up from germline, CDR1 is SEHNR and CDR2 is FQNEAQ (reference sequence). CDR3 nucleotide sequence: TGTGCCAGCAGCCGCACAGGGTCCTATGGCTACACCTTC. Translated, it gives CASSRTGSYGYTF.

The chain is built from TRBV27 and TRBJ2-1, with 12 bases aligning to TRBD2. Per the germline V gene, CDR1 is MNHEY and CDR2 is SMNVEV (reference sequence). The CDR3 is 15 amino acids. With V trimmed by 5 bases and J by 6 bases, 5 bases remained unmatched. The CDR3 region is CASSLAGGRVNEQFF. The CDR3 coding sequence is TGTGCCAGCAGTCTAGCGGGGGGGCGGGTCAATGAGCAGTTCTTC.

There are a few counts of this clone. The chain is built from TRBV5-4 and TRBJ2-3; D is unresolved. The V gene lost 0 bases and the J gene lost 4 bases, with 9 bases spanning the gap. This CDR3 spans 14 amino acids. Germline CDR1 is SGHNT and CDR2 is YYREEE (reference sequence). CDR3 loop: CASSLVQAPDTQYF. The CDR3 DNA is TGTGCCAGCAGCTTGGTTCAGGCCCCAGATACGCAGTATTTT.

The gene calls are TRBV7-6 and TRBJ2-1, with 10 nucleotides matching TRBD2. The germline CDR1 and CDR2 sequences are SGHVS and FNYEAQ. This CDR3 has 14 amino acids. V lost 4 bases to trimming and J lost 6 bases; unmatched junction nucleotides: 3. The CDR3 sequence is CASSSGLAANEQFF. The CDR3 bases are TGTGCCAGCAGCTCAGGACTAGCGGCCAATGAGCAGTTCTTC.

Notes on this clone: The sample contains more than one DNA sequence encoding this CDR3. This rearrangement joins TRBV5-1 to TRBJ2-1; 9 bases fit TRBD1. This CDR3 comprises 15 residues. With V trimmed by 0 bases and J by 6 bases, 4 bases remained unmatched. Germline V CDR1 and CDR2: SGHRS, YFSETQ. CDR3 DNA sequence: TGCGCCAGCAGCTTGGGACAGGGGGGCGTCAATGAGCAGTTCTTC. Residues: CASSLGQGGVNEQFF.

The V gene is TRBV15, the J gene TRBJ1-2; 8 nucleotides line up with TRBD1. This CDR3 has 14 residues. Losses at the gene ends were 3 bases for V and 8 bases for J; bases not matched to a gene: 8. CDR1 LNHNV and CDR2 YYDKDF come from the germline V gene (reference sequence). CDR3 DNA sequence: TGTGCCACCAGCAGGGGCGGACAGGGAGGGGGCTACACCTTC. Its protein is CATSRGGQGGGYTF.

The gene calls are TRBV9 and TRBJ2-3; D unclear. The CDR3 is 13 amino acids. Trimming removed 0 bases at V and 1 base at J, with 3 bases between. Germline-derived CDR1 and CDR2 are SGDLS and YYNGEE. CDR3: CASSVGGTDTQYF. The CDR3 coding sequence is TGTGCCAGCAGCGTAGGCGGCACAGATACGCAGTATTTT. Full variable domain (remainder filled in from reference TRBV9 and TRBJ2-3): DSGVTQTPKHLITATGQRVTLRCSPRSGDLSVYWYQQSLDQGLQFLIQYYNGEERAKGNILERFSAQQFPDLHSELNLSSLELGDSALYFCASSVGGTDTQYFGPGTRLTVL.

The table lists this clone with a few counts. The V gene is TRBV6-4, the J gene TRBJ2-1; TRBD2 agrees at 9 bases. The CDR3 totals 15 residues. V lost 5 bases, J lost 6 bases, and 8 bases stayed unmatched. Germline CDR1 and CDR2: MRHNA and SNTAGT. In DNA form, the CDR3 reads TGTGCCAGCAGTAAAGCGGGGGGCCAACCCAATGAGCAGTTCTTC. This sequence encodes CASSKAGGQPNEQFF.